This passage covers 13 T cell receptor beta chains from one sample sequenced in a study of blood T cell repertoires in COVID-19. Method: immunoSEQ multiplex PCR; TCRdb's copy keeps in-frame clones and lacks some. This table has approximately 180,000 clones, 82% appearing once. The specimen was peripheral blood. All receptors come from an older woman with acute or convalescent COVID-19.

The rearrangement joins TRBV27 to TRBJ2-1; 7 bases line up with TRBD1. The CDR3 runs 14 residues. Trimming cost V 6 bases and J 0 bases; bases outside gene matches: 2. Germline CDR1 reads MNHEY; CDR2 reads SMNVEV (reference sequence). CDR3 bases: TGTGCCAGCAGACGGACAGGCTCCTACAATGAGCAGTTCTTC. Translated: CASRRTGSYNEQFF.

V gene TRBV6-5 combines with J gene TRBJ1-4; 7 bases match TRBD1. Per germline, CDR1 MNHEY and CDR2 SVGAGI. Germline trimming cut 4 bases from V and 2 bases from J; bases unmatched to any gene: 7. The CDR3 covers 16 residues. The CDR3 here is CASSFGQDGTNEKLFF. DNA for the CDR3: TGTGCCAGCAGTTTCGGACAGGACGGGACTAATGAAAAACTGTTTTTT.

This clone showed up just once. This chain links TRBV20-1 with TRBJ2-1, with 9 bases fitting TRBD2. The CDR3 covers 14 residues. Looked up from germline, CDR1 is DFQATT and CDR2 is SNEGSKA (reference sequence). Trimming took 3 bases from V and 6 from J; bases not matched to a gene: 6. DNA of the CDR3: TGCAGTGCTAGTTCTAGCGGGGCGTTCAATGAGCAGTTCTTC. This codes for CSASSSGAFNEQFF.

In DNA form, the CDR3 reads TGTGCCAGCAGCGGACTAGCGGGGGGCTCCTACAATGAGCAGTTCTTC. Amino acids: CASSGLAGGSYNEQFF. The chain couples TRBV7-8 to TRBJ2-1, with 14 bases lining up with TRBD2. Germline V gene lookup returns CDR1 SGHVS and CDR2 FQNEAQ. This CDR3 comprises 16 residues. Unmatched junction bases numbered 0, after V lost 5 bases and J lost 0 bases.

CDR3 sequence reads: CASSSGTGGPEAFF. The CDR3 region has the DNA TGTGCCAGCAGCTCCGGGACAGGGGGGCCTGAAGCTTTCTTT. The chain recombines TRBV3-1 (or the pseudogene TRBV3-2) with TRBJ1-1; 11 nucleotides line up with TRBD1. The J segment lost 6 bases and the V segment lost 5 bases, leaving 5 bases of the junction unmatched. The CDR3 spans 14 residues. Germline CDR1 is LGHDT and CDR2 is YNNKEL (reference sequence).

This chain joins TRBV7-8 and TRBJ2-5; D might be TRBD1 (5 bases). This CDR3 has 14 residues. Germline CDR1 SGHVS, CDR2 FQNEAQ. With 1 base removed from V and 6 bases from J, the gap between germline ends came to 12 bases. The CDR3 region has the DNA TGTGCCAGCAGCTTAGACTGGGGCAGGAAGACCCAGTACTTC. Protein: CASSLDWGRKTQYF.

This clone was counted a single time. V and J are TRBV6-5 and TRBJ1-3; TRBD1 matches at 9 bases. J lost 8 bases, V lost 0 bases, and 5 bases had no gene match. Germline V gene sequence: CDR1 MNHEY, CDR2 SVGAGI. The CDR3 consists of 15 residues. For the CDR3, the DNA is TGTGCCAGCAGTTACTCGACGGGACAGGGTGACACCATATATTTT. This encodes CASSYSTGQGDTIYF.

The V gene is TRBV6-5, the J gene TRBJ2-2; D is undetermined. Trimming pared 4 bases from V and 6 bases from J, leaving 6 bases between. From germline, CDR1 is MNHEY and CDR2 SVGAGI. The CDR3 is 12 amino acids. CDR3 coding DNA: TGTGCCAGCAGTTCCGGGTCCGGGGAGCTGTTTTTT. It codes for CASSSGSGELFF.

This chain uses TRBV15 with TRBJ1-5, with 9 bases fitting TRBD1. Unmatched junction bases numbered 6, after V lost 3 bases and J lost 3 bases. Germline-derived CDR1 and CDR2 are LNHNV and YYDKDF (reference sequence). CDR3 length equals 16 residues. The CDR3 nucleotides read TGTGCCACCAGCAGGGACAGGGGCCAGGACAATCAGCCCCAGCATTTT. Translation: CATSRDRGQDNQPQHF.

This clone was seen more than once but under ten times. The genes are TRBV10-1 and TRBJ1-6, with D possibly TRBD1 on 6 matching bases. V was clipped by 4 bases and J by 2 bases, with 15 bases between them. The CDR3 loop spans 17 amino acids. In germline, CDR1 is WNHNN, CDR2 SYGVQD (reference sequence). In nucleotides, the CDR3 is TGCGCCAGCAGTGGGGTCAGGGGTTGGGCCTATAATTCACCCCTCCACTTT. It translates to CASSGVRGWAYNSPLHF.

CDR3 in amino acids: CASSPPGDQGNYGYTF. The CDR3 bases are TGTGCCAGCAGCCCTCCAGGGGATCAGGGAAACTATGGCTACACCTTC. The rearrangement links TRBV7-9 to TRBJ1-2; a weak D match, TRBD1 (6 bases). The V and J ends lost 5 bases and 2 bases respectively, with 18 bases between them. Germline assignment: CDR1 SEHNR and CDR2 FQNEAQ (reference sequence). This CDR3 has 16 residues.

The chain combines TRBV10-1 with TRBJ1-1; D is ambiguous. The V end was cut by 0 bases, the J end by 4 bases, with 12 bases between. This CDR3 comprises 15 residues. The germline V gene encodes CDR1 WNHNN and CDR2 SYGVQD (reference sequence). The CDR3 DNA is TGCGCCAGCAGTGAGTCGAGGGCTTGGAGCACTGAAGCTTTCTTT. Amino acid sequence: CASSESRAWSTEAFF.

The rearrangement uses TRBV20-1 and TRBJ1-4; D not resolved. The CDR3 has 11 amino acids. Trimming left V 6 bases short and J 11 bases short, with 13 bases between. CDR1 is DFQATT and CDR2 is SNEGSKA in the germline V gene (reference sequence). The CDR3, as DNA: TGCAGTGCCCTTCGTACTGAGAAACTGTTTTTT. It codes for CSALRTEKLFF.